Each of the 15 T cell receptor beta chains below was sequenced from the same sample in a study of cytomegalovirus exposure and HLA in healthy donors. PCR amplification relied on 60 Vbeta primers (plus 13 Jbeta primers). Produced via immunoSEQ multiplex PCR; TCRdb's table is partial and in-frame only. The sample yields around 91,000 clones, about 81% seen once. The sample was PBMCs. The origin of the receptors is a man aged 18 to 30 in good health and CMV-seronegative.

The chain couples TRBV5-1 to TRBJ1-2; D is perhaps TRBD1 (5 bases). Trimming removed 0 bases from V and 8 bases from J, with 14 bases in between. This CDR3 region has 14 residues. Per the germline V gene, CDR1 is SGHRS and CDR2 is YFSETQ. The CDR3 spells CASSLGVGTGGYTF. CDR3 nucleotide sequence: TGCGCCAGCAGCTTGGGGGTGGGGACTGGCGGCTACACCTTC.

In its sample, this clone was seen a few times. The chain carries TRBV27 and TRBJ2-3; D remains ambiguous. Trimming stripped 5 bases from V and 1 base from J, with 7 bases between. Germline CDR1 is MNHEY and CDR2 is SMNVEV (reference sequence). CDR3 length equals 13 residues. CDR3 sequence reads: CASSRHRTDTQYF. CDR3 in DNA: TGTGCCAGCAGTAGACATCGCACAGATACGCAGTATTTT.

The chain recombines TRBV29-1 with TRBJ1-1; TRBD1 matches 10 bases. Germline loops: CDR1 SQVTM, CDR2 ANQGSEA. CDR3 length equals 14 residues. V shed 7 bases and J 4 bases; nucleotides not matched to a gene: 9. CDR3 nucleotides: TGCAGCGCCCGGGACAGGGGTGGAGGCACTGAAGCTTTCTTT. Translating gives CSARDRGGGTEAFF.

The chain employs TRBV6-4 and TRBJ1-1; unclear D gene. V lost 7 bases and J lost 0, with 15 bases in between. This CDR3 has 15 amino acids. From germline, CDR1 is MRHNA and CDR2 SNTAGT. CDR3 DNA: TGTGCCAGCAACACAGCAGGCAATATGAACACTGAAGCTTTCTTT. This codes for CASNTAGNMNTEAFF.

This clone was found once. V is TRBV10-3 and J is TRBJ2-7; perhaps TRBD1 as D (7 bases). The CDR3 is made up of 15 amino acids. Per germline, CDR1 ENHRY and CDR2 SYGVKD. Deletions cut 10 bases from V and 2 bases from J, with 21 bases between. The CDR3 DNA reads as TGTGCCACCAAAGGAGGGGACAGTTCGACCTACGAGCAGTACTTC. Amino acids: CATKGGDSSTYEQYF.

The chain combines TRBV6-1 with TRBJ2-2; 9 nucleotides line up with TRBD2. The germline V gene encodes CDR1 MNHNS and CDR2 SASEGT. V was pared by 2 bases and J by 0 bases, with 4 bases of the junction left unmatched. There are 17 residues in the CDR3. DNA for the CDR3: TGTGCCAGCAGTGAAAGGCTAGCGGGACCGAACACCGGGGAGCTGTTTTTT. Protein sequence: CASSERLAGPNTGELFF.

The chain joins TRBV27 to TRBJ1-5; a possible D gene is TRBD1 (5 bases). The CDR3 is 13 residues long. Germline-derived CDR1 and CDR2 are MNHEY and SMNVEV (reference sequence). The germline V and J ends were trimmed by 5 bases and 5 bases, with 10 bases remaining between them. The CDR3 bases are TGTGCCAGCAGTGGAACAGGCCATCAGCCCCAGCATTTT. This sequence encodes CASSGTGHQPQHF.

The chain joins TRBV5-1 to TRBJ2-3; 10 positions agree with TRBD2. V lost 0 bases, J lost 2 bases, and 12 bases stayed unmatched. Germline assignment: CDR1 SGHRS and CDR2 YFSETQ. The CDR3 totals 19 residues. CDR3 bases: TGCGCCAGCAGCTTGGGAGGGGTAGCGGGAGGAATAACCACAGATACGCAGTATTTT. This codes for CASSLGGVAGGITTDTQYF.

V usage is TRBV5-1 and J usage is TRBJ2-5; D possibly corresponds to TRBD2 (5 bases). Looked up from germline, CDR1 is SGHRS and CDR2 is YFSETQ. CDR3 length: 12 amino acids. Trimming took 9 bases from V and 2 from J, leaving 11 bases between them. CDR3: CATARTQETQYF. CDR3 nucleotides: TGCGCCACCGCCCGGACTCAAGAGACCCAGTACTTC.

The chain employs TRBV7-2 and TRBJ1-5; D gene uncertain. The CDR3 sequence is 14 residues long. The ends were cut back, 4 bases at V and 0 bases at J, with 7 bases in the middle. The germline V gene has CDR1 SGHTA and CDR2 FQGNSA. The DNA for the CDR3 is TGTGCCAGCAGCTCACAAAATAGCAATCAGCCCCAGCATTTT. It codes for CASSSQNSNQPQHF.

The gene calls are TRBV5-1 and TRBJ2-2, with D unclear. Trimming cost V 5 bases and J 0 bases, with 8 bases left between them. The CDR3 loop spans 14 amino acids. Per the germline V gene, CDR1 is SGHRS and CDR2 is YFSETQ. CDR3 residues: CASRTQSNTGELFF. As DNA, the CDR3 is TGCGCCAGCAGGACACAGTCGAACACCGGGGAGCTGTTTTTT.

The chain has TRBV30 and TRBJ2-2; tentatively, D is TRBD2 (5 bases). Germline V CDR1 and CDR2: GTSNPN, SVGIG (reference sequence). The CDR3 runs 14 residues. Trimming removed 4 bases from V and 7 bases from J, with 16 bases in between. The CDR3 nucleotides read TGTGCCTGGAATAGGTGGGAGAATATCGGGGAGCTGTTTTTT. This translates into CAWNRWENIGELFF.

The chain links TRBV10-3 to TRBJ2-2; 9 nucleotides line up with TRBD2. The CDR3 sequence is 16 residues long. Germline-derived CDR1 and CDR2 are ENHRY and SYGVKD. Trimming cost V 0 bases and J 7 bases; bases outside gene matches: 6. As DNA, the CDR3 is TGTGCCATCAGTGAGTCGTTAGCGGGAGATGGCGGGGAGCTGTTTTTT. Amino acid sequence: CAISESLAGDGGELFF.

This clone was seen only a few times. The CDR3 DNA reads TGTGCCAGCAGCCCCGGAAGGGGTGCCTTTAATGAAAAACTGTTTTTT. Translated: CASSPGRGAFNEKLFF. The chain couples TRBV5-8 to TRBJ1-4, with D tentatively TRBD1 (5 bases). Germline CDR1 is SGHTS and CDR2 is YDEGEE. The CDR3 extends over 16 amino acids. V lost 4 bases to trimming and J lost 4 bases, with 17 bases between them.

The chain employs TRBV5-5 and TRBJ1-1, with D hard to call. CDR3 length equals 15 residues. Trimming took 4 bases from V and 10 from J, leaving 23 bases between them. Germline V gives CDR1 SGHKS, CDR2 YYEKEE (reference sequence). The CDR3 spells CASSPGDYSHSIAFF. The CDR3 coding sequence is TGTGCCAGCAGCCCTGGAGACTACTCGCATAGTATAGCTTTCTTT.